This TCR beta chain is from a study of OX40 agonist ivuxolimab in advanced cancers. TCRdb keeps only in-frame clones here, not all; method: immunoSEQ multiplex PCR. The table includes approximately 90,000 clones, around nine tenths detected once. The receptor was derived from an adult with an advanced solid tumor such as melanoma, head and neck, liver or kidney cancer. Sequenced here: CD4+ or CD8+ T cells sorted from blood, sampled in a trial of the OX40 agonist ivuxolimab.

CDR3 nucleotides: TGTGCCAGCAGGACCCCTACAGGGGGCACTGAAGCTTTCTTT. This codes for CASRTPTGGTEAFF. This rearrangement joins TRBV6-1 to TRBJ1-1, with 8 bases fitting TRBD1. Germline V gene lookup returns CDR1 MNHNS and CDR2 SASEGT. With 6 bases clipped from V and 4 bases from J, the junction kept 7 bases outside the gene matches. This CDR3 comprises 14 residues.